Listed below are T cell receptor beta chains from one sample, sequenced in a study of CD8 T cells in Susac syndrome. TCRdb processed the immunoSEQ multiplex PCR reads anew with MiXCR; each CDR3 protein has one entry. Counted here are some 400,000 distinct CDR3 sequences, approximately 89% occurring once; the ten biggest clones make up around 0.12%. Sequenced material: CD8+ T cells from PBMCs. All receptors come from a human donor with multiple sclerosis. CDR3s include the opening cysteine and the closing phenylalanine or tryptophan. A D gene is named only where the DNA matches it firmly. Not every row has a clone size; where given, it reads once, few, many or a size class.

v_call	clone_size	j_call	d_call	cdr3_nt	cdr3_aa
TRBV28	-	TRBJ2-1	-	TGTGCCAGCAGTAATGGGGAGGGGGCCCCAACCTACAATGAGCAGTTCTTC	CASSNGEGAPTYNEQFF
TRBV14	-	TRBJ1-1	-	TGTGCCAGCAGCCAAGGTGGGACTGGGGCTTTCTTT	CASSQGGTGAFF
TRBV5-4	few	TRBJ2-5	-	TGTGCCAGCAGCTGGGGCGGACCCGGTGAGGAGACCCAGTACTTC	CASSWGGPGEETQYF
TRBV14	once	TRBJ2-5	TRBD2	TGTGCCAGCAGCCAAAGCGGGAGGGCCGTCCAAGAGACCCAGTACTTC	CASSQSGRAVQETQYF
TRBV7-6	-	TRBJ2-5	TRBD2	TGTGCCAGCTCGGCTAGCGGGACACAAGAGACCCAGTACTTC	CASSASGTQETQYF
TRBV27	-	TRBJ2-1	TRBD2	TGTGCCAGCAGTTTACCCGGCGGGAGCGAGAATGAGCAGTTCTTC	CASSLPGGSENEQFF
TRBV20-1	-	TRBJ2-1	TRBD2	TGCAGTGCTAGAGGCTATCTTAGGACTAGCGGGAGGCACCGCAATTACAATGAGCAGTTCTTC	CSARGYLRTSGRHRNYNEQFF
TRBV19	-	TRBJ2-1	-	TGTGCCAGTAGATTGAACAATGAGCAGTTCTTC	CASRLNNEQFF
TRBV5-1	-	TRBJ1-1	-	TGCGCCAGCAGCTCTCCCGGGGACGGTTTAAACACTGAAGCTTTCTTT	CASSSPGDGLNTEAFF
TRBV3-1	-	TRBJ2-3	TRBD2	TGTGCCAGCAGCCGCAAGGGACTAGCGGGAGAAGCAGATACGCAGTATTTT	CASSRKGLAGEADTQYF
TRBV10-3	-	TRBJ2-7	-	TGTGCCATCAGTGAGTCGAAGCACCGGGGTAGGTACGAGCAGTACTTC	CAISESKHRGRYEQYF
TRBV5-4	-	TRBJ2-2	-	TGTGCCAGCAGTCCTACTTTCACCGGGGAGCTGTTTTTT	CASSPTFTGELFF
TRBV30	-	TRBJ1-1	-	TGTGCCTGGAGTGTACCCGGGTACACTGAAGCTTTCTTT	CAWSVPGYTEAFF
TRBV4-1	-	TRBJ2-3	-	TGCGCCAGCAGCCAAGGGTGGGGGGCCACAGATACGCAGTATTTT	CASSQGWGATDTQYF
TRBV2	-	TRBJ1-1	-	TGTGCCACCCGGGCAGGGAAGACTGAAGCTTTCTTT	CATRAGKTEAFF
TRBV27	-	TRBJ2-2	TRBD1	TGTGCCAGCAGACTACGACAGGGGGTAACCGGGGAGCTGTTTTTT	CASRLRQGVTGELFF
TRBV5-1	-	TRBJ1-1	-	TGCGCCAGCAGCCCCGGGGACGGCTGGAACACTGAAGCTTTCTTT	CASSPGDGWNTEAFF
TRBV2	-	TRBJ1-2	-	TGTGCCAGCAGTGAATACGACAGACTCTATGGCTACACCTTC	CASSEYDRLYGYTF
TRBV5-4	once	TRBJ1-3	TRBD1	TGTGCCAGCAGCTTCGGGACAGTCGGAAACACCATATATTTT	CASSFGTVGNTIYF